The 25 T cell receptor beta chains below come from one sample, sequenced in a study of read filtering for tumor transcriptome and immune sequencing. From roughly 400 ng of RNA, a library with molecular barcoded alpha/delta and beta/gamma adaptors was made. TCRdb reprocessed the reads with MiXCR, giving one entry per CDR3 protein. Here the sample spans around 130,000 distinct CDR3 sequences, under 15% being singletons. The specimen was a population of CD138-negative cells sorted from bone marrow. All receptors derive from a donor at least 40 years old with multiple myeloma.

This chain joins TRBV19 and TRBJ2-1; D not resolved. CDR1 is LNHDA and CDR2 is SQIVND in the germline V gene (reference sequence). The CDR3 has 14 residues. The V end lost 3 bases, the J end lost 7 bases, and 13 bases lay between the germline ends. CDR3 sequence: CASSIRFETNEQFF. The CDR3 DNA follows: TGTGCCAGTAGTATCCGTTTCGAGACTAATGAGCAGTTCTTC.

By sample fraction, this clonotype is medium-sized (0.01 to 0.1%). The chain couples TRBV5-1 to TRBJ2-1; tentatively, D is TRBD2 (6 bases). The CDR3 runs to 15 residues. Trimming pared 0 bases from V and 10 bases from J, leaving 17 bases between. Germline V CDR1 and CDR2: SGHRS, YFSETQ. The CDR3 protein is CASSLVSRRAGEQFF. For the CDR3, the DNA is TGCGCCAGCAGCTTGGTATCTCGCAGGGCGGGAGAGCAGTTCTTC.

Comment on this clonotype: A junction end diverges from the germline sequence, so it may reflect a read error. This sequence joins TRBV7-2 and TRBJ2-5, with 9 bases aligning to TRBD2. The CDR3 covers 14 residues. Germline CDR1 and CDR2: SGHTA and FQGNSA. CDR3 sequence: CASSLSKSGGLANF. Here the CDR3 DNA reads TGTGCCAGCAGCTTATCCAAATCGGGGGGACTAGCTAACTTC.

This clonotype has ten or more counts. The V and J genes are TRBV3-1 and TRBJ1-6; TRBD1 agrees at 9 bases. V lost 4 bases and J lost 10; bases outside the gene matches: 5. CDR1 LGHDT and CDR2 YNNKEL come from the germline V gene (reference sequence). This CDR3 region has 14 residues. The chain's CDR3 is CASSLDRGRSPLHF. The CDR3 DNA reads TGTGCCAGCAGCCTGGACAGGGGAAGGTCACCCCTCCACTTT.

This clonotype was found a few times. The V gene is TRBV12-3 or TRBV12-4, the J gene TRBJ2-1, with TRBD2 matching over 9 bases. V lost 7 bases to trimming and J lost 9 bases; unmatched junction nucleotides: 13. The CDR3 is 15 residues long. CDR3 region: CASTISGSGSGEQFF. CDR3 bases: TGTGCCAGCACCATTAGCGGGAGTGGCTCTGGTGAGCAGTTCTTC.

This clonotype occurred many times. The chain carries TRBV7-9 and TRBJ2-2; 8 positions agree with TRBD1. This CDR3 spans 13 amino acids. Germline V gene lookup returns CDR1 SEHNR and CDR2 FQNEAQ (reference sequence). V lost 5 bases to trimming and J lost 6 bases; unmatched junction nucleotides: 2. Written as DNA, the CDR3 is TGTGCCAGCAGCCGGACAGGGTCCGGGGAGCTGTTTTTT. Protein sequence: CASSRTGSGELFF.

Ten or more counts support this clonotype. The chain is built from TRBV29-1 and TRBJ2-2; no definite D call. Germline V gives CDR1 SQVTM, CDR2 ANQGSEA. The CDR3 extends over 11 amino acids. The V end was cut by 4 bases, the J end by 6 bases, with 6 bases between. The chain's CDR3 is CSVGGSGELFF. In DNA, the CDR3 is TGCAGCGTTGGGGGATCCGGGGAGCTGTTTTTT.

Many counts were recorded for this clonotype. In DNA, the CDR3 is TGTGCCAGCAGCTTTCAGACTAGCGAGAGGACCGGGGAGCTGTTTTTT. Amino acids: CASSFQTSERTGELFF. The J gene is TRBJ2-2, the V gene TRBV7-2, with 8 bases fitting TRBD2. J gave up 5 bases and V 3 bases, and 8 bases lay outside the gene matches. The length of the CDR3 is 16 residues. The germline V gene encodes CDR1 SGHTA and CDR2 FQGNSA. The complete variable domain, with remaining parts taken from reference TRBV7-2 and TRBJ2-2, reads GAGVSQSPSNKVTEKGKDVELRCDPISGHTALYWYRQSLGQGLEFLIYFQGNSAPDKSGLPSDRFSAERTGGSVSTLTIQRTQQEDSAVYLCASSFQTSERTGELFFGEGSRLTVL.

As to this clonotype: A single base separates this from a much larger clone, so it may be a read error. The CDR3 DNA reads TGTGCCAGCAGCTTATCTGGCGGGGACCCCACCGGGGAGCTGGTTTTT. Its protein product is CASSLSGGDPTGELVF. The chain uses TRBV7-9 and TRBJ2-2; TRBD2 is a possible D gene (6 bases). Germline CDR1 is SEHNR and CDR2 is FQNEAQ (reference sequence). CDR3 length equals 16 residues.

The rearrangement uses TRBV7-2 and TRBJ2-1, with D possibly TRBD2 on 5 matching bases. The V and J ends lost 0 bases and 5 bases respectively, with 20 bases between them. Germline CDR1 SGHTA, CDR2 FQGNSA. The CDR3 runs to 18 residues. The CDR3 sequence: CASSLAPTLAVGDNEQFF. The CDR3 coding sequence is TGTGCCAGCAGCTTAGCTCCTACTCTAGCTGTGGGCGACAATGAGCAGTTCTTC.

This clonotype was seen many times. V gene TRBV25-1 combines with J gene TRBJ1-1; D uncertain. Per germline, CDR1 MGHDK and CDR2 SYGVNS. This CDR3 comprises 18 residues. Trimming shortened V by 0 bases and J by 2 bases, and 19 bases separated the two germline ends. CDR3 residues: CASSEYFYQAGRNTEAFF. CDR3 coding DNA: TGTGCCAGCAGTGAATATTTTTATCAGGCAGGTCGCAACACTGAAGCTTTCTTT.

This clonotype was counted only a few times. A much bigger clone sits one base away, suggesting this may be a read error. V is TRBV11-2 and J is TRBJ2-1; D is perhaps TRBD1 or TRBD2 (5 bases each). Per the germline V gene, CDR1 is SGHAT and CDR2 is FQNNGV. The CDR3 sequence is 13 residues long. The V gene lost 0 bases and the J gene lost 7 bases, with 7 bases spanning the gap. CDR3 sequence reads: CASSLEWGNEQFF. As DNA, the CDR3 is TGTGCCAGCAGCTTAGAGTGGGGGAATGAGCAGTTCTTC.

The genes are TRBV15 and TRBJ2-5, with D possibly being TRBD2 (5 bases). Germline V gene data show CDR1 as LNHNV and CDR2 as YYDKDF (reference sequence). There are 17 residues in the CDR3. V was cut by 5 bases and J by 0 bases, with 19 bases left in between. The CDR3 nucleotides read TGTGCCACCAGCGCCTATTGGGCAGGCGGGTACCAAGAGACCCAGTACTTC. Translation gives CATSAYWAGGYQETQYF.

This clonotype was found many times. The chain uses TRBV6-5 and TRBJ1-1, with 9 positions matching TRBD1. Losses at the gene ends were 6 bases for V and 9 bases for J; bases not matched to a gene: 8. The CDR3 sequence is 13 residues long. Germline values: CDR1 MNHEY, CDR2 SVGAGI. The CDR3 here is CASRPDRGTQAFF. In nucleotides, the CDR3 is TGTGCCAGCAGACCAGACAGGGGGACTCAAGCTTTCTTT.

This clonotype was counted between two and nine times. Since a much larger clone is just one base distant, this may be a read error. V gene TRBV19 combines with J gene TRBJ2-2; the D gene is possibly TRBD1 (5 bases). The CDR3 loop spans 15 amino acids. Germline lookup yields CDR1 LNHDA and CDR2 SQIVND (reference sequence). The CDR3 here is CASSISGANTRELFF. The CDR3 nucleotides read TGTGCCAGTAGTATTTCTGGGGCGAACACCAGGGAGCTGTTTTTT.

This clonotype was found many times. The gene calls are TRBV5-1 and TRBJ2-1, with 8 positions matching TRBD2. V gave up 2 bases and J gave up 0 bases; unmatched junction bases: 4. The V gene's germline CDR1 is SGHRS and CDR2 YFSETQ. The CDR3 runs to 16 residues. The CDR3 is CASSLAGASSYNEQFF. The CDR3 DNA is TGCGCCAGCAGCTTAGCGGGGGCCTCCTCCTACAATGAGCAGTTCTTC.

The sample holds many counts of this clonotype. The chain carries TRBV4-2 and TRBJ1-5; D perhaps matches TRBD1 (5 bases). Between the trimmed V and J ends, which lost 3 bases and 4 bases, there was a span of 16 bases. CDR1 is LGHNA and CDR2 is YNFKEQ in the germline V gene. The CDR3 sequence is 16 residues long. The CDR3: CASSQEKGRVNQPQHF. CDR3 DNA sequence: TGTGCCAGCAGCCAGGAGAAGGGACGCGTTAATCAGCCCCAGCATTTT.

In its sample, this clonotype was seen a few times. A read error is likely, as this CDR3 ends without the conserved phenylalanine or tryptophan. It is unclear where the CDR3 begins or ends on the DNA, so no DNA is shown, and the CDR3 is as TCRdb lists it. This CDR3 reads CSATLENTEAFL. The J gene is TRBJ1-1, the V gene TRBV29-1; the D call in the table, TRBD1, was not verified against the DNA. The germline gives CDR1 SQVTM, CDR2 ANQGSEA. Counting both end residues, the CDR3 totals 12 amino acids.

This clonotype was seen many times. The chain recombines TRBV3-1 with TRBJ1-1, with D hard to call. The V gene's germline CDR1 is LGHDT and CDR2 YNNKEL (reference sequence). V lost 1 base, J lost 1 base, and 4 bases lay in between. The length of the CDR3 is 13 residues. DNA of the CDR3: TGTGCCAGCAGCCAAGCAGGGAACACTGAAGCTTTCTTT. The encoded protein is CASSQAGNTEAFF.

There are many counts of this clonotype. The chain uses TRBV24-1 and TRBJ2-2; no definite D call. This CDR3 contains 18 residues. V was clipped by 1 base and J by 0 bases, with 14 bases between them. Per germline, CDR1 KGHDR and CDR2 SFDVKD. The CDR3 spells CATSDFGGRPANTGELFF. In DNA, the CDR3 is TGTGCCACCAGTGATTTTGGTGGCAGACCAGCGAACACCGGGGAGCTGTTTTTT.

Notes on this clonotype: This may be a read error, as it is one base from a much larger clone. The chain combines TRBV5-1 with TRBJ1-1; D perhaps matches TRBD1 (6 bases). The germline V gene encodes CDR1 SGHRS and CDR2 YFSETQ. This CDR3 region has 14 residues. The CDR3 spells CASSLAGGGTVAFF. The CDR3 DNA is TGCGCCAGCAGCTTGGCCGGTGGGGGCACTGTAGCTTTCTTT.

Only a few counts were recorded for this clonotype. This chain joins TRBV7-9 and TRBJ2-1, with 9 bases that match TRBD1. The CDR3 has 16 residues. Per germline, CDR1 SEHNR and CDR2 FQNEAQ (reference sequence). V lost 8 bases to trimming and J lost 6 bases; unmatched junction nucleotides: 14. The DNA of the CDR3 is TGTGCCAGCCAGCCCCCCGGACAGGGGCTTTCCAATGAGCAGTTCTTC. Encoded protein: CASQPPGQGLSNEQFF.

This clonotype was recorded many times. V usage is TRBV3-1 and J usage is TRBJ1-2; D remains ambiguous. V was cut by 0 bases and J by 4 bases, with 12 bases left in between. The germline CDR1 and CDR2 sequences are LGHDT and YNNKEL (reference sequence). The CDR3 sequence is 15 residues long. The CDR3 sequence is CASSQDLADSYGYTF. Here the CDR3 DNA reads TGTGCCAGCAGCCAAGACTTAGCAGATAGCTATGGCTACACCTTC.

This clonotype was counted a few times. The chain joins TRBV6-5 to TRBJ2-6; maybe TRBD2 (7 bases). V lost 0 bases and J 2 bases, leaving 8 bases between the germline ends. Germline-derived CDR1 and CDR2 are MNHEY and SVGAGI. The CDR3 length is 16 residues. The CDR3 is CASSYSGGAGANVLTF. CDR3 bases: TGTGCCAGCAGTTACTCAGGGGGGGCTGGGGCCAACGTCCTGACTTTC.

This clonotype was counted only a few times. The CDR3 DNA sequence: TGTGCCAGCGTACGGGACAGGGGAGCGGATACGCAGTATTTT. Translated, it gives CASVRDRGADTQYF. The chain uses TRBV6-1 and TRBJ2-3; 10 bases agree with TRBD1. CDR1 and CDR2 from the germline V gene are MNHNS and SASEGT. V shed 8 bases, J shed 6 bases, and the junction held 8 bases outside the gene matches. The CDR3 is 14 amino acids.